These 8 T cell receptor beta chains were sequenced from one sample in a study of shared clonotypes between healthy human individuals. Produced via immunoSEQ multiplex PCR; TCRdb's table is partial and in-frame only. This table has approximately 1,500,000 clones, under 99% appearing once. Material: naive CD4+ T cells sorted from blood. The subset is: CD45RA+ positively selected. These receptors originate from a man aged 30 to 39 in good health.

As for this clone: Within the sample, other DNA sequences also encode this same CDR3. This chain links TRBV18 with TRBJ1-2; no reliable D call. The germline V gene encodes CDR1 KGHSH and CDR2 LQKENI. The V end lost 1 base, the J end lost 0 bases, and 6 bases lay between the germline ends. The CDR3 has 14 residues. In nucleotides, the CDR3 is TGTGCCAGCTCACCACGGGCCCCTAACTATGGCTACACCTTC. Its protein is CASSPRAPNYGYTF.

This chain uses TRBV18 with TRBJ1-5, with TRBD1 matching over 9 bases. The CDR3 consists of 18 residues. CDR1 and CDR2 (germline): KGHSH, LQKENI. Trimming removed 6 bases from V and 3 bases from J; junction bases left unmatched: 15. The chain's CDR3 is CASSSIPGGQGTNQPQHF. The CDR3 coding sequence is TGTGCCAGCTCGTCAATCCCCGGGGGACAGGGTACCAATCAGCCCCAGCATTTT.

This chain links TRBV7-8 with TRBJ2-3; D possibly corresponds to TRBD2 (6 bases). Germline lookup yields CDR1 SGHVS and CDR2 FQNEAQ. The CDR3 runs to 17 residues. Trimming took off 1 base at V and 0 bases at J, with 14 bases between the two ends. The CDR3: CASSLVARLGSTDTQYF. The CDR3 region has the DNA TGTGCCAGCAGCTTAGTCGCTAGACTAGGAAGCACAGATACGCAGTATTTT. Full variable domain (outside the CDR3, taken from reference TRBV7-8 and TRBJ2-3): GAGVSQSPRYKVAKRGQDVALRCDPISGHVSLFWYQQALGQGPEFLTYFQNEAQLDKSGLPSDRFFAERPEGSVSTLKIQRTQQEDSAVYLCASSLVARLGSTDTQYFGPGTRLTVL.

The chain joins TRBV14 to TRBJ1-4; D is uncertain. The CDR3 consists of 13 residues. Deletions cut 1 base from V and 6 bases from J, with 6 bases between. The germline V gene encodes CDR1 SGHDN and CDR2 FVKESK. CDR3 in amino acids: CASSQGRYEKLFF. DNA for the CDR3: TGTGCCAGCAGCCAAGGGCGGTATGAAAAACTGTTTTTT.

This clone was recorded once. CDR3 in amino acids: CAISVSEGQDYGYTF. CDR3 sequence (DNA): TGTGCCATCAGTGTGAGTGAGGGACAGGACTATGGCTACACCTTC. The chain combines TRBV10-3 with TRBJ1-2, with 8 bases fitting TRBD1. The junction had 7 bases not matched to a gene; V was cut back by 4 bases and J by 3 bases. The CDR3 sequence is 15 residues long. Germline CDR1 ENHRY, CDR2 SYGVKD.

The count of this clone is one. The gene calls are TRBV6-1 and TRBJ1-4, with D possibly being TRBD1 (6 bases). Germline CDR1 and CDR2: MNHNS and SASEGT. Trimming left V 2 bases short and J 3 bases short, with 10 bases between. The CDR3 loop spans 15 amino acids. The CDR3 region is CASSEWGAPNEKLFF. The CDR3, as DNA: TGTGCCAGCAGTGAATGGGGGGCCCCTAATGAAAAACTGTTTTTT.

The chain recombines TRBV6-4 with TRBJ2-1, with D possibly being TRBD1 or TRBD2 (5 bases each). There are 16 residues in the CDR3. Germline-derived CDR1 and CDR2 are MRHNA and SNTAGT. V gave up 6 bases and J gave up 0 bases, with 15 bases separating them. The CDR3 sequence is CASRKRAGSSYNEQFF. In DNA form, the CDR3 reads TGTGCCAGCAGAAAACGAGCAGGGAGCTCCTACAATGAGCAGTTCTTC.

This chain links TRBV5-1 with TRBJ2-1, with 8 bases lining up with TRBD2. This CDR3 is built from 14 residues. The germline V gene has CDR1 SGHRS and CDR2 YFSETQ. J lost 8 bases, V lost 2 bases, and 6 bases had no gene match. CDR3 in DNA: TGCGCCAGCAGCTTAGCGGGAGTTAGCTATGAGCAGTTCTTC. Encoded protein: CASSLAGVSYEQFF.